This T cell receptor beta chain was identified in a study of blood T cell repertoires in COVID-19. Study information: Cohort 3 donors counted as recovered after two negative PCRs, clearance, or resolved symptoms. Some COVID-19 samples were acute and others convalescent; all came from the United States, Italy and Spain. Sources were T cells, B-cell-depleted T cells, or PBMCs; the material itself was cDNA or gDNA.

The germline CDR1 and CDR2 sequences are SQVTM and ANQGSEA. J lost 8 bases, V lost 4 bases, and 5 bases had no gene match. There are 13 residues in the CDR3. Authors' data handling: Nucleated cell counts were estimated from reference gene primer amplification. The method was immunoSEQ multiplex PCR; TCRdb's version includes in-frame clones alone and lacks a portion of them. Clonal size and the V and J genes are those of that table, whereas D and trimming came from the DNA. The sample yields a few hundred thousand clones, 80% to 90% seen once. This receptor was identified in a man between 40 and 49 years old in a cohort exposed to, infected with or recovered from COVID-19 (not recorded which). The specimen sequenced was PBMCs or T cells enriched from blood (not recorded which). The chain recombines TRBV29-1 with TRBJ1-4; 9 nucleotides align to TRBD1. CDR3: CSVGDRVREKLFF. The CDR3 DNA is TGCAGCGTTGGGGACAGGGTGAGAGAAAAACTGTTTTTT.